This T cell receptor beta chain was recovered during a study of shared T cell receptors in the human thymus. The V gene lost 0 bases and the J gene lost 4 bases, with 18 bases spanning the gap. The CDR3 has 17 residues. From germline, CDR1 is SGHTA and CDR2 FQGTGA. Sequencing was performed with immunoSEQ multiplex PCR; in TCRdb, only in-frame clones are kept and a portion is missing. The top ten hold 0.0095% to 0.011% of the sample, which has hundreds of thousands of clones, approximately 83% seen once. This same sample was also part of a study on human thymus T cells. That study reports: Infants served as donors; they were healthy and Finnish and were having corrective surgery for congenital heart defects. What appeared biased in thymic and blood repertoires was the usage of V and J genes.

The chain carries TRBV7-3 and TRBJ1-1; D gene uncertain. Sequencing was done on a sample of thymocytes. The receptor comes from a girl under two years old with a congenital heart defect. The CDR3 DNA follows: TGTGCCAGCAGCTTAACGGTGCGGGGTGCTAAAGGCACTGAAGCTTTCTTT. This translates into CASSLTVRGAKGTEAFF.